This TCR beta chain was recorded in a study of T cell clonality in common variable immunodeficiency. This clone was detected ten times or more. Its antigen is unidentified. The read comes to an end 3 residues before the CDR3 does, leaving the germline J gene to fill in the end. General observations from the study: In common variable immunodeficiency, TCR beta chains reportedly carried fewer deletions and N-nucleotide insertions.

CDR1 is GTSNPN and CDR2 is SVGIG in the germline V gene (reference sequence). The CDR3 is made up of 15 amino acids. J was trimmed by 1 base and V by 4 bases; bases with no gene match: 3. TCRdb keeps only in-frame clones here, not all; method: immunoSEQ multiplex PCR. This sample has 30,000 to 40,000 clones, each found more than once. The material sequenced was peripheral blood mononuclear cells. The clonotype comes from a human donor with common variable immunodeficiency. The gene calls are TRBV30 and TRBJ2-2; TRBD2 agrees at 10 bases. CDR3 DNA, as far as it was read: TGTGCCTGGAAGCGGGGGGGCGGGAACACCGGGGAG. It specifies CAWKRGGGNTGE. In full, the CDR3 reads CAWKRGGGNTGELFF.